A single T cell receptor beta chain is shown here with its context. Its antigen remains unknown. The entry originates in a study of cytomegalovirus exposure and HLA in healthy donors. Study in general: The study placed about 81% of its approximately 380 genotyped donors in the Caucasian-associated ancestry cluster.

The primer mix had 60 Vbeta and 13 Jbeta primers. Some clones are missing from TCRdb's copy, which holds only in-frame ones; the method was immunoSEQ multiplex PCR. The listing records under 85,000 clones. CDR1 SEHNR and CDR2 FQNEAQ come from the germline V gene (reference sequence). The CDR3 covers 15 residues. V was trimmed by 5 bases and J by 0 bases, leaving 10 bases between them. Study-wide results and limits: The only immune exposure information that was available was CMV serostatus.

Donors were nominally healthy when sampled, though unrecorded immune exposures were likely. The J gene is TRBJ1-4, the V gene TRBV7-9; D ambiguous. Sequencing input: PBMCs. This clonotype was sampled from a boy younger than 18 in good health and CMV-seronegative. CDR3 nucleotide sequence: TGTGCCAGCAGCCCCCCCGGAGCAACTAATGAAAAACTGTTTTTT. Encoded protein: CASSPPGATNEKLFF.